This T cell receptor (beta chain) appears in the sequencing data of a study of blood T cell repertoires in COVID-19. Study overall: Whether acute or convalescent, the COVID-19 samples came from the United States, Italy and Spain. Sources were T cells, B-cell-depleted T cells, or PBMCs; the material itself was cDNA or gDNA.

J was trimmed by 11 bases and V by 3 bases; bases with no gene match: 11. Germline CDR1 reads GTSNPN; CDR2 reads SVGIG (reference sequence). There are 13 residues in the CDR3. Authors' data handling: Estimates of nucleated cell counts were drawn from the amplification of reference gene primers. Generated by immunoSEQ multiplex PCR, the TCRdb table keeps only in-frame clones and is missing some. The V and J calls and clone size were taken over from that table, and D and trimming were inferred from the DNA. The table lists fewer than 110,000 clones, more than 75% of them singletons, with 12% in the top ten.

Material: peripheral blood. This chain uses TRBV30 with TRBJ1-1; 8 bases match TRBD1. This clonotype was obtained from a human donor in a cohort sampled during active COVID-19. In DNA form, the CDR3 reads TGTGCCTGGAGCGGGGACAGGAGGAAGAAGGCTTTCTTT. The encoded protein is CAWSGDRRKKAFF.